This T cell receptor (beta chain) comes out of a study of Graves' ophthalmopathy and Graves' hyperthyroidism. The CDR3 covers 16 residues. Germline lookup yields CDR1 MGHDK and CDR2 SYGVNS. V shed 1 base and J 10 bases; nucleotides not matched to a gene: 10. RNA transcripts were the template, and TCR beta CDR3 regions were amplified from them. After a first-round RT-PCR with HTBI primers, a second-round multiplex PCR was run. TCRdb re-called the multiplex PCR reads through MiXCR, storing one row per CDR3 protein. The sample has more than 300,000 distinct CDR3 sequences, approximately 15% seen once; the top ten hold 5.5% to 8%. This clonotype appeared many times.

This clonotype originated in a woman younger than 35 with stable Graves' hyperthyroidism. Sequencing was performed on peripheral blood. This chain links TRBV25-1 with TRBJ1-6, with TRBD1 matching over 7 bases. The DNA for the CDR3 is TGTGCCAGCAGTGAATCGGACAGGCCGTTCCCCTCACCCCTCCACTTT. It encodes CASSESDRPFPSPLHF.